One sample yielded the 13 T cell receptor beta chains listed below, sequenced in a study of control samples from healthy donors and cancer patients. TCRdb keeps only in-frame clones here, not all; method: immunoSEQ multiplex PCR. The table includes some 140,000 clones, less than 90% detected once. The sample was blood. The receptors here all came from a woman aged 30 to 39 in good health.

This clone has just one count. The genes are TRBV7-2 and TRBJ2-7, with 8 bases matching TRBD2. V lost 3 bases and J lost 4; bases outside the gene matches: 8. Germline CDR1 SGHTA, CDR2 FQGNSA. This CDR3 contains 15 residues. The CDR3 sequence is CASSFPGLGFYEQYF. DNA for the CDR3: TGTGCCAGCAGCTTTCCGGGACTAGGATTTTACGAGCAGTACTTC.

This clone was found once. This chain connects TRBV3-1 (or the pseudogene TRBV3-2) to TRBJ1-5; possibly TRBD1 for D (5 bases). The germline gives CDR1 LGHDT, CDR2 YNNKEL (reference sequence). The length of the CDR3 is 15 residues. Trimming took 1 base from V and 3 from J, leaving 10 bases between them. The CDR3 coding sequence is TGTGCCAGCAGCCAAGGGGGCGGCTACAATCAGCCCCAGCATTTT. Its protein product is CASSQGGGYNQPQHF.

Only one count was recorded for this clone. This chain uses TRBV10-1 with TRBJ2-2; possible D gene TRBD1, 6 bases. The length of the CDR3 is 12 residues. V was clipped by 10 bases and J by 6 bases, with 12 bases between them. The germline CDR1 and CDR2 sequences are WNHNN and SYGVQD (reference sequence). The CDR3 DNA is TGCGCCAACCATGGACAGCCCGGGGAGCTGTTTTTT. Amino acid sequence: CANHGQPGELFF.

The chain has TRBV10-3 and TRBJ2-7; 7 bases map to TRBD1. Looked up from germline, CDR1 is ENHRY and CDR2 is SYGVKD. The CDR3 sequence is 13 residues long. V was clipped by 1 base and J by 6 bases; unmatched bases: 3. CDR3 in DNA: TGTGCCATCAGTGAGTTCGAGGGGGCCGAGCAGTACTTC. Protein: CAISEFEGAEQYF.

The chain uses TRBV9 and TRBJ2-7; 9 positions match TRBD1. Germline CDR1 SGDLS, CDR2 YYNGEE. The length of the CDR3 is 16 residues. After removal of 2 bases from V and 6 bases from J, the junction contained 12 bases not matched to a gene. The CDR3 region is CASSVNSGTGRSEQYF. CDR3 DNA sequence: TGTGCCAGCAGCGTCAACTCCGGGACAGGGAGGTCCGAGCAGTACTTC.

The chain couples TRBV2 to TRBJ2-1, with unresolved D. The germline V and J ends were trimmed by 0 bases and 10 bases, with 22 bases remaining between them. CDR3 length: 17 residues. Germline CDR1 and CDR2: SNHLY and FYNNEI. CDR3 loop: CASSEALRPRTPDEQFF. In DNA, the CDR3 is TGTGCCAGCAGTGAAGCGCTGCGCCCTAGGACCCCGGACGAGCAGTTCTTC.

The CDR3 region has the DNA TGTGCCAGCAGCTTAGTGCAGGGAAGAACAGATACGCAGTATTTT. It specifies CASSLVQGRTDTQYF. The chain has TRBV7-9 and TRBJ2-3; possible D gene TRBD1, 5 bases. The ends were cut back, 1 base at V and 3 bases at J, with 11 bases in the middle. CDR3 size: 15 residues. Germline V gives CDR1 SEHNR, CDR2 FQNEAQ (reference sequence).

The chain is built from TRBV10-2 and TRBJ2-2, with D tentatively TRBD2 (6 bases). CDR3 length: 15 residues. With 5 bases removed from V and 5 bases from J, the gap between germline ends came to 15 bases. Germline CDR1 and CDR2: WSHSY and SAAADI. Here the CDR3 reads CASSPGLSVTGELFF. CDR3 nucleotide sequence: TGCGCCAGCAGTCCGGGACTTAGCGTGACCGGGGAGCTGTTTTTT.

J is TRBJ1-1 and V is TRBV6-5; tentative D call: TRBD1 (6 bases). Germline V gene sequence: CDR1 MNHEY, CDR2 SVGAGI. This CDR3 has 13 amino acids. V was cut by 5 bases and J by 1 base, with 8 bases left in between. The CDR3 nucleotides are TGTGCCAGCAGTATACAGGGGAACACTGAAGCTTTCTTT. Translated: CASSIQGNTEAFF.

V usage is TRBV6-1 and J usage is TRBJ1-2, with 9 bases identical to TRBD1. From germline, CDR1 is MNHNS and CDR2 SASEGT. The CDR3 is made up of 16 amino acids. J lost 3 bases, V lost 0 bases, and 5 bases had no gene match. CDR3 amino acids: CASSEAAGTGHYGYTF. The CDR3 bases are TGTGCCAGCAGTGAAGCGGCCGGGACAGGGCACTATGGCTACACCTTC.

The V call is TRBV30, the J call TRBJ1-2; 7 bases are a match to TRBD1. Germline trimming cut 8 bases from V and 5 bases from J; bases unmatched to any gene: 8. Per germline, CDR1 GTSNPN and CDR2 SVGIG (reference sequence). The CDR3 totals 12 residues. This CDR3 is CAATGRFYGYTF. Written as DNA, the CDR3 is TGTGCCGCGACAGGGAGGTTTTATGGCTACACCTTC.

This chain joins TRBV11-2 and TRBJ2-2; D could derive from TRBD1 or TRBD2 (6 bases each). With 2 bases removed from V and 5 bases from J, the gap between germline ends came to 12 bases. Germline CDR1 SGHAT, CDR2 FQNNGV. The CDR3 runs to 15 residues. The CDR3 nucleotides are TGTGCCAGCAGCTTAAGAGGGGGGCGGACCGGGGAGCTGTTTTTT. This codes for CASSLRGGRTGELFF.

V gene TRBV20-1 combines with J gene TRBJ1-1, with D hard to call. Trimming removed 4 bases from V and 4 bases from J, with 7 bases in between. Germline loops: CDR1 DFQATT, CDR2 SNEGSKA (reference sequence). CDR3 length: 11 residues. The DNA of the CDR3 is TGCAGTGCTATTCGGTCCACTGAAGCTTTCTTT. It translates to CSAIRSTEAFF.